The sequence of this TCR beta chain was determined in a study of blood T cell repertoires in COVID-19. Study-wide context: Sample material is recorded as cDNA or gDNA derived from T cells, B-cell-depleted T cells, or PBMCs.

The table came from immunoSEQ multiplex PCR; TCRdb's copy has only in-frame clones and leaves some out. Among a few hundred thousand clones listed, 85% to 90% were seen once. The specimen sequenced was peripheral blood. This sequence originates from a woman aged 35 to 49 who had recovered from COVID-19.

The chain's CDR3 is CSASRQNTEAFF. The DNA for the CDR3 is TGCAGCGCTTCCCGACAGAACACTGAAGCTTTCTTT. The chain employs TRBV29-1 and TRBJ1-1; D gene ambiguous. The V end was cut by 7 bases, the J end by 1 base, with 10 bases between. The germline gives CDR1 SQVTM, CDR2 ANQGSEA. The CDR3 contains 12 residues.